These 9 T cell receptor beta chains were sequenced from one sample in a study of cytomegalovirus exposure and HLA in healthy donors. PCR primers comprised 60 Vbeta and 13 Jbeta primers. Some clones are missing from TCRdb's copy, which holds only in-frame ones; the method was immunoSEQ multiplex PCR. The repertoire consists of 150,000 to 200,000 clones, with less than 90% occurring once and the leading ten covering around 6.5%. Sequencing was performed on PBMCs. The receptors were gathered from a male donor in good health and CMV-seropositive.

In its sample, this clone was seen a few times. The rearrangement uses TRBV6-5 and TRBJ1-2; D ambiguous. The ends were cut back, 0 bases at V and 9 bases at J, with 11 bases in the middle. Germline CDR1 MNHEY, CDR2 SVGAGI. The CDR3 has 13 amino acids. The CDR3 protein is CASSYSGSTSYTF. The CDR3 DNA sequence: TGTGCCAGCAGTTACTCGGGGAGCACAAGCTACACCTTC.

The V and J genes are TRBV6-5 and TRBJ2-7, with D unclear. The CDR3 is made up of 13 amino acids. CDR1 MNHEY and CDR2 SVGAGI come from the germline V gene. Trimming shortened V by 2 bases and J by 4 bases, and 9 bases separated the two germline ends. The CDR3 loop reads CASSYDIEYEQYF. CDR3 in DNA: TGTGCCAGCAGTTACGATATCGAGTACGAGCAGTACTTC.

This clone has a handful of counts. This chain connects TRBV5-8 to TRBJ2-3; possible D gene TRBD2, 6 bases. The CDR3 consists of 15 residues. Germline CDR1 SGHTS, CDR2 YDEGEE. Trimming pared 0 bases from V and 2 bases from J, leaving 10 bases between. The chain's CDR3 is CASSLARRDTDTQYF. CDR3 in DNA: TGTGCCAGCAGCTTGGCGAGGAGGGACACAGATACGCAGTATTTT.

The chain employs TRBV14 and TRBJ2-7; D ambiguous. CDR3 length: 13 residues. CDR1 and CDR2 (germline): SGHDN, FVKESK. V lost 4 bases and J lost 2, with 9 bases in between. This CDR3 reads CASSLELPYEQYF. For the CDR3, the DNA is TGTGCCAGCAGCCTCGAGTTACCCTACGAGCAGTACTTC.

The CDR3 coding sequence is TGCGCCAGCAGCTTGGCCGGGCTAGCGGGGTACAATGAGCAGTTCTTC. Protein product: CASSLAGLAGYNEQFF. V is TRBV5-1 and J is TRBJ2-1, with 9 bases aligning to TRBD2. CDR1 is SGHRS and CDR2 is YFSETQ in the germline V gene. V lost 0 bases to trimming and J lost 4 bases; unmatched junction nucleotides: 5. The CDR3 runs 16 residues.

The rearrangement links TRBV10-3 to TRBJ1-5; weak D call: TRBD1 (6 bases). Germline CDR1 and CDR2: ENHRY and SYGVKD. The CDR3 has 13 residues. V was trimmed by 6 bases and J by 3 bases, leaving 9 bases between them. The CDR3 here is CAIRGHHNQPQHF. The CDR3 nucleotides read TGTGCCATCAGGGGACACCACAATCAGCCCCAGCATTTT.

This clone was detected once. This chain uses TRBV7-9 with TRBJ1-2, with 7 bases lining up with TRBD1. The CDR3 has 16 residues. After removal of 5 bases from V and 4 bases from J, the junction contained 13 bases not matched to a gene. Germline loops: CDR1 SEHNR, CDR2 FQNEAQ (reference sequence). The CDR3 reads CASSAITGDRAYGYTF. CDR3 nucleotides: TGTGCCAGCAGCGCAATCACAGGGGATAGAGCCTATGGCTACACCTTC.

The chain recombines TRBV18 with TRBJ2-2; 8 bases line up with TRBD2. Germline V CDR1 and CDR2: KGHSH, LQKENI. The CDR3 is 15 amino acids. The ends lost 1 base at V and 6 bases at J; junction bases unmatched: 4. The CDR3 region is CASSPQREQAGELFF. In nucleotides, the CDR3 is TGTGCCAGCTCACCACAGCGGGAGCAGGCCGGGGAGCTGTTTTTT.

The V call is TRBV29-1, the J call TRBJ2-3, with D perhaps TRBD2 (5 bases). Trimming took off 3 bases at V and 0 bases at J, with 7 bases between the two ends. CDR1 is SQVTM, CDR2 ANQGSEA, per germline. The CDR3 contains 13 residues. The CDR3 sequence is CSVDSGSTDTQYF. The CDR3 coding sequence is TGCAGCGTTGACAGCGGAAGCACAGATACGCAGTATTTT.